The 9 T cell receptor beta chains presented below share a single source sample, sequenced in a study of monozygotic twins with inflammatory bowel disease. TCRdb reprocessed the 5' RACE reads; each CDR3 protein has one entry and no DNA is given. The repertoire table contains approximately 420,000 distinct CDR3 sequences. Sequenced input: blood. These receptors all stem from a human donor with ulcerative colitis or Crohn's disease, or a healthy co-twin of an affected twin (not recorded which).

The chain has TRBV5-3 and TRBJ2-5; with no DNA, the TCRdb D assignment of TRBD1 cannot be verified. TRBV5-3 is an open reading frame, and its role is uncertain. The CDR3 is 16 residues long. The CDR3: CARIPPAGAPWETQYF.

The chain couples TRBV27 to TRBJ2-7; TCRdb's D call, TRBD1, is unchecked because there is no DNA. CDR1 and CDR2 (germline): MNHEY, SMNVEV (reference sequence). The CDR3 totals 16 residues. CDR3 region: CASSNRAGGLTYEQYF.

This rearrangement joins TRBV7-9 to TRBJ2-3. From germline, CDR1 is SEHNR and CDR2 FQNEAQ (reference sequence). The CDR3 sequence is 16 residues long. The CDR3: CASSSLRISYTDTQYF.

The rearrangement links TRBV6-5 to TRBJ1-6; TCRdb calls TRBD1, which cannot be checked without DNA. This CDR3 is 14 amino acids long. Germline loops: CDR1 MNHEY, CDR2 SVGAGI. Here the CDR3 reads CASSYGAENSPLHF.

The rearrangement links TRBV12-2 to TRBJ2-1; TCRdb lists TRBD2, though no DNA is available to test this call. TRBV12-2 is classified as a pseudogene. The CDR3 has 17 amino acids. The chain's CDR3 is CASRPGIASGGYNEQFF.

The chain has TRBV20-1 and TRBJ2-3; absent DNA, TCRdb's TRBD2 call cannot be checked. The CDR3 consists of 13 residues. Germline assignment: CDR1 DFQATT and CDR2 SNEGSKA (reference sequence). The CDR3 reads CSAPAGITDTQYF.

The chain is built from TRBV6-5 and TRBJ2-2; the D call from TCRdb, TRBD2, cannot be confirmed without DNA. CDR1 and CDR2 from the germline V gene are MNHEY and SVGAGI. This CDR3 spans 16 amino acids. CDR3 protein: CASISGLARGTGELFF.

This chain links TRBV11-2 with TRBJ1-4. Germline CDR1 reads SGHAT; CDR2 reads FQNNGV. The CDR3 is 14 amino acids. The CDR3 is CASSLALEAPKLFF.

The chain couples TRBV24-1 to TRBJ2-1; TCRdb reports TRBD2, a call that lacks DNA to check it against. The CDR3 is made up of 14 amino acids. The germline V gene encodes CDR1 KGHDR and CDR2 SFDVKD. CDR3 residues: CATRASGNMNEQFF.